Each of the 8 T cell receptor beta chains below was sequenced from the same sample in a study of vaccination effects on CD4 cells after COVID-19. Antigens of these TCRs are unknown. Antigen-specific CD4+ T cells were expanded with viral peptide pools in the ViraFEST assay before sequencing. Culture proceeded for nine to ten days, and CD4+ T cells were then isolated. Nucleocapsid antibodies stayed negative before and after vaccination, showing no earlier SARS-CoV-2 infection. Repertoires were generated with immunoSEQ multiplex PCR, while TCRdb's copy carries only in-frame clones and drops some. The data show some 25,000 clones, 71% seen once. The starting material was CD4+ T cells from PBMCs cultured with HCoV-OC43 spike peptides, obtained before COVID-19 vaccination. Subset indicated: HCoV-OC43 spike overlapping peptide pool stimulation. The receptors shown here come from a human donor who received a COVID-19 vaccine.

This clone has only a few counts. The chain couples TRBV6-5 to TRBJ2-1; 8 nucleotides match TRBD2. J lost 4 bases, V lost 5 bases, and 7 bases had no gene match. The length of the CDR3 is 15 residues. CDR1 and CDR2 from the germline V gene are MNHEY and SVGAGI. The CDR3 spells CASSRSSGRYNEQFF. The DNA of the CDR3 is TGTGCCAGCAGTCGGTCTAGCGGGCGATACAATGAGCAGTTCTTC.

This chain links TRBV6-7 with TRBJ2-4; D might be TRBD1 (6 bases). TRBV6-7 is noted as an ORF with a role that remains uncertain. The germline V and J ends were trimmed by 7 bases and 1 base, with 26 bases remaining between them. This CDR3 has 19 residues. CDR3 loop: CASIDRGHFSNCAKNIQYF. The CDR3 DNA follows: TGTGCCAGCATCGATAGGGGACATTTCTCAAACTGCGCCAAAAACATTCAGTACTTC.

The V and J genes are TRBV14 and TRBJ2-5; 7 bases line up with TRBD2. J lost 0 bases, V lost 4 bases, and 2 bases had no gene match. Germline lookup yields CDR1 SGHDN and CDR2 FVKESK. The CDR3 is made up of 14 amino acids. CDR3 residues: CASSPGTNQETQYF. The CDR3 region has the DNA TGTGCCAGCAGCCCCGGGACTAACCAAGAGACCCAGTACTTC.

The chain combines TRBV21-1 with TRBJ2-3; the table's D gene call, TRBD1, was not cross checked with the DNA. TRBV21-1 is a pseudogene locus. This CDR3 comprises 16 residues. The CDR3, as DNA: TGTGCCAGCAGCATCAGGGTGGCTAAGGTAGCAGATACGCAGTATTTT. Amino acid sequence: CASSIRVAKVADTQYF.

V gene TRBV19 combines with J gene TRBJ2-1, with D possibly TRBD2 on 5 matching bases. This CDR3 comprises 15 residues. Per germline, CDR1 LNHDA and CDR2 SQIVND (reference sequence). V shed 5 bases and J shed 9 bases, with 20 bases lying between them. The CDR3 loop reads CASSLPEPLEGEQFF. The CDR3, as DNA: TGTGCCAGTAGTCTCCCGGAACCTCTAGAGGGTGAGCAGTTCTTC. The full variable domain, in which reference TRBV19 and TRBJ2-1 provide the parts outside the CDR3, is DGGITQSPKYLFRKEGQNVTLSCEQNLNHDAMYWYRQDPGQGLRLIYYSQIVNDFQKGDIAEGYSVSREKKESFPLTVTSAQKNPTAFYLCASSLPEPLEGEQFFGPGTRLTVL.

The count of this clone is one. The chain is built from TRBV5-1 and TRBJ1-5, with 9 bases fitting TRBD1. Germline V lookup: CDR1 SGHRS, CDR2 YFSETQ. With 0 bases clipped from V and 2 bases from J, the junction kept 0 bases outside the gene matches. The length of the CDR3 is 15 residues. The CDR3 DNA reads as TGCGCCAGCAGCTTGGGACAGGGGGGCAATCAGCCCCAGCATTTT. Its protein product is CASSLGQGGNQPQHF.

Here the CDR3 DNA reads TGTGCCAGCAGCACCTTACAGGGGGTCCAAGAGACCCAGTACTTC. As protein: CASSTLQGVQETQYF. V and J are TRBV6-5 and TRBJ2-5; 8 nucleotides match TRBD1. This CDR3 has 15 residues. With V trimmed by 6 bases and J by 1 base, 7 bases remained unmatched. Germline V CDR1 and CDR2: MNHEY, SVGAGI.

This chain joins TRBV3-1 (or the pseudogene TRBV3-2) and TRBJ1-5; D not certain. This CDR3 has 13 residues. Trimming took off 1 base at V and 3 bases at J, with 4 bases between the two ends. Germline V gene lookup returns CDR1 LGHDT and CDR2 YNNKEL (reference sequence). The CDR3 sequence: CASSQAANQPQHF. The CDR3, as DNA: TGTGCCAGCAGCCAAGCCGCCAATCAGCCCCAGCATTTT.